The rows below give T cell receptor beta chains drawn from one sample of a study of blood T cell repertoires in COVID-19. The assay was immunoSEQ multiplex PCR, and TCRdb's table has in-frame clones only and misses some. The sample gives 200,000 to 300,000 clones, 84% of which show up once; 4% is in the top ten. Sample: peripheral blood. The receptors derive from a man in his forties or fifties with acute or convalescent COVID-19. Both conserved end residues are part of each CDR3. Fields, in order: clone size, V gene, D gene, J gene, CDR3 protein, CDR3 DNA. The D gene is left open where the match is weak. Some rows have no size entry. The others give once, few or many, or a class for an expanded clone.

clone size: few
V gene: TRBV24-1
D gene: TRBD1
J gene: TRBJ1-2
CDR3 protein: CATSDGTGRGYTF
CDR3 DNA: TGTGCCACCAGTGATGGGACAGGGAGGGGCTACACCTTC

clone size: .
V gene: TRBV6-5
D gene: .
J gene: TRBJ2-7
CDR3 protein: CASSRTSGVYEQYF
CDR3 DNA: TGTGCCAGCAGCCGCACGTCAGGGGTGTACGAGCAGTACTTC

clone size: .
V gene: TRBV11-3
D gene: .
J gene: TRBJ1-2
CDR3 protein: CASSLERTAVLSGYTF
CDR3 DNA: TGTGCCAGCAGCTTAGAAAGGACAGCCGTTTTGAGTGGCTACACCTTC

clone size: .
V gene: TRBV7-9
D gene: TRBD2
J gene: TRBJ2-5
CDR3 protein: CASSRVSGGKETQYF
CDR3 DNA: TGTGCCAGCAGCCGGGTTAGCGGGGGGAAAGAGACCCAGTACTTC

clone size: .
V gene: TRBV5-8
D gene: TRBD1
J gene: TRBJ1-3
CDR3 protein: CASSHPRGPGNTIYF
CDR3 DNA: TGTGCCAGCAGCCATCCTAGGGGGCCTGGAAACACCATATATTTT

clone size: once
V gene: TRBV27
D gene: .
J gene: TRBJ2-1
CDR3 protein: CASNPFSAGALNEQFF
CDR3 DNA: TGTGCCAGTAATCCCTTTTCGGCGGGGGCCCTCAATGAGCAGTTCTTC

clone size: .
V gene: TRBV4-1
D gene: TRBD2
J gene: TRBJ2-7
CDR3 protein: CASSHSSGRTYEQYF
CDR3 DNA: TGCGCCAGCAGCCATTCTAGCGGGAGAACGTACGAGCAGTACTTC

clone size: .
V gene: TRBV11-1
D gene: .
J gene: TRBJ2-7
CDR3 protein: CASSPTPTDSTYEQYF
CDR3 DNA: TGTGCCAGCAGCCCTACCCCCACGGACAGCACCTACGAGCAGTACTTC

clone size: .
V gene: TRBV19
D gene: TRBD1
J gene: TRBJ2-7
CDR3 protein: CASSISRTGGGEQYF
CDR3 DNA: TGTGCCAGTAGTATCTCGAGGACAGGGGGAGGAGAGCAGTACTTC

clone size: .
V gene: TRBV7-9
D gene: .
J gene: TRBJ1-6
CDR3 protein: CASSLGVYSTSPLHF
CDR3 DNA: TGTGCCAGCAGCTTAGGGGTCTACAGCACCTCACCCCTCCACTTT

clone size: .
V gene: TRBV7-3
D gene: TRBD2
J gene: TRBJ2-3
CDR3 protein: CASSPGGGLTDTQYF
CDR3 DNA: TGTGCCAGCAGCCCGGGAGGGGGTCTCACAGATACGCAGTATTTT

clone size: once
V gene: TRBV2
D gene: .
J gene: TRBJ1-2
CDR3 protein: CASSTDSMGYTF
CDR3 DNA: TGTGCCAGCAGCACGGACAGTATGGGCTACACCTTC

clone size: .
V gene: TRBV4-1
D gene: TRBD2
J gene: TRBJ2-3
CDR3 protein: CASSPLTSAPTDTQYF
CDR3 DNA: TGCGCCAGCAGCCCTTTGACTAGCGCACCCACAGATACGCAGTATTTT

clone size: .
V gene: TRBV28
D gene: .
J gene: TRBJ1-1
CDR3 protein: CASSLYREAFF
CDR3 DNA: TGTGCCAGCAGTTTATACCGGGAAGCTTTCTTT

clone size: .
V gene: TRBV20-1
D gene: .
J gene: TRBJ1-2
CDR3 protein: CSARREGYTF
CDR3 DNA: TGCAGTGCGCGGAGGGAGGGCTACACCTTC

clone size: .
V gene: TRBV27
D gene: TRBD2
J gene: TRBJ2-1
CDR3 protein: CASSPSGPKSHEQFF
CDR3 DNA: TGTGCCAGCAGTCCTAGCGGCCCAAAGTCCCATGAGCAGTTCTTC